This T cell receptor (beta chain) was sequenced for a study of control samples from healthy donors and cancer patients. Clones were read by immunoSEQ multiplex PCR, and TCRdb kept only the in-frame ones, dropping some. The sample includes about 410,000 clones, about 93% seen only once; the top ten take 6% to 7%. The germline CDR1 and CDR2 sequences are DFQATT and SNEGSKA (reference sequence). This CDR3 region has 11 residues. The sequence was collected from a man aged 35-49 years with head and neck cancer. Sequencing input: PBMCs. The J gene is TRBJ1-1, the V gene TRBV20-1; D is uncertain. The CDR3 protein is CSIWPNTEAFF. The CDR3 DNA reads as TGCAGCATCTGGCCTAACACTGAAGCTTTCTTT.